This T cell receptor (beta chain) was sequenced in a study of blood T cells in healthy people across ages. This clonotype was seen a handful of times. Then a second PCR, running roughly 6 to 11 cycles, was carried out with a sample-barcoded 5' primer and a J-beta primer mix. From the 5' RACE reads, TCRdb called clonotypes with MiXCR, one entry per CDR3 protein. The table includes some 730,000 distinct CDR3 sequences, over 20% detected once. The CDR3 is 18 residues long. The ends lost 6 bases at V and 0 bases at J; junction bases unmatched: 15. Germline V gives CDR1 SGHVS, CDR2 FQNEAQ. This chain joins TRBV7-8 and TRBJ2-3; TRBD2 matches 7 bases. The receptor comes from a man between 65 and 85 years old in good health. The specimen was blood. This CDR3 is CASSYERGYVTSTDTQYF. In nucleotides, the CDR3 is TGTGCCAGCAGTTACGAGCGGGGATACGTAACTAGCACAGATACGCAGTATTTT.